The rows below give T cell receptor beta chains drawn from one sample of a study of T cells after yellow fever vaccination. TCRdb re-called the 5' RACE reads through MiXCR, storing one row per CDR3 protein. The sample lists hundreds of thousands of distinct CDR3 sequences; around 3.6% were seen once. Sequences were derived from PBMCs, sampled on the day of the yellow fever booster vaccination. All receptors derive from a man younger than 35 who received the YFV17D yellow fever vaccine. Both conserved end residues are part of each CDR3. A D gene is named only where the DNA matches it firmly. Expanded clones are given a class, and other clones once, few, many or no size at all.

len: 16; j_gene: TRBJ2-5; v_gene: TRBV30; abundance: -; d_gene: -; CDR3nt: TGTGCCTGGAGTGTACAAGGCCGACTCTACCAAGAGACCCAGTACTTC; CDR3aa: CAWSVQGRLYQETQYF
len: 15; j_gene: TRBJ2-1; v_gene: TRBV7-2; abundance: many; d_gene: TRBD2; CDR3nt: TGTGCCAGCAGCTCCGGGGGGAGCTCCTACAATGAGCAGTTCTTC; CDR3aa: CASSSGGSSYNEQFF
len: 15; j_gene: TRBJ1-5; v_gene: TRBV6-5; abundance: few; d_gene: TRBD1; CDR3nt: TGTGCCAGCAGTAGACAGGGGTTAATGAGTCAGCCCCAGCATTTT; CDR3aa: CASSRQGLMSQPQHF
len: 14; j_gene: TRBJ1-3; v_gene: TRBV11-2; abundance: many; d_gene: -; CDR3nt: TGTGCCAGCAGTCTTACAGGGCGTGGAAACACCATATATTTT; CDR3aa: CASSLTGRGNTIYF
len: 14; j_gene: TRBJ1-1; v_gene: TRBV3-1; abundance: few; d_gene: -; CDR3nt: TGTGCCAGCAGCCAACAGGTGGGAAGCGCTGAAGCTTTCTTT; CDR3aa: CASSQQVGSAEAFF
len: 9; j_gene: TRBJ2-1; v_gene: TRBV6-1; abundance: many; d_gene: -; CDR3nt: TGTGCCAGCGAAGGTCAGCAGTTCTTC; CDR3aa: CASEGQQFF
len: 18; j_gene: TRBJ2-6; v_gene: TRBV11-3; abundance: -; d_gene: TRBD1; CDR3nt: TGTGCCAGCAGCTTAGGACAGGGGGCATCCCCTGGGGCCAACGTCCTGACTTTC; CDR3aa: CASSLGQGASPGANVLTF
len: 15; j_gene: TRBJ2-3; v_gene: TRBV7-6; abundance: many; d_gene: -; CDR3nt: TGTGCCAGCAGCTACCGTGGGGGTCCCATCTGGGGGCAGTATTTT; CDR3aa: CASSYRGGPIWGQYF
len: 16; j_gene: TRBJ2-7; v_gene: TRBV19; abundance: few; d_gene: TRBD2; CDR3nt: TGTGCCAGTAGTATGACTAGCGGGGGACCATCCTACGAGCAGTACTTC; CDR3aa: CASSMTSGGPSYEQYF
len: 14; j_gene: TRBJ1-3; v_gene: TRBV3-1; abundance: few; d_gene: -; CDR3nt: TGTGCCAGCAGCCAAGTACCAGGGAGGAACACCATATATTTT; CDR3aa: CASSQVPGRNTIYF
len: 15; j_gene: TRBJ2-5; v_gene: TRBV3-1; abundance: many; d_gene: -; CDR3nt: TGTGCCAGCAGCCAAGGTTGGGGGTCGTGGGAGACCCAGTACTTC; CDR3aa: CASSQGWGSWETQYF
len: 17; j_gene: TRBJ2-1; v_gene: TRBV3-1; abundance: few; d_gene: TRBD2; CDR3nt: TGTGCCAGCAGCCCCTCGACCACTAGCGTTTTTTCGAATGAGCAGTTCTTC; CDR3aa: CASSPSTTSVFSNEQFF
len: 15; j_gene: TRBJ2-3; v_gene: TRBV4-1; abundance: many; d_gene: -; CDR3nt: TGCGCCAGCAGCCAAGTTAAGCAAAGCACAGATACGCAGTATTTT; CDR3aa: CASSQVKQSTDTQYF
len: 21; j_gene: TRBJ2-2; v_gene: TRBV24-1; abundance: few; d_gene: TRBD1; CDR3nt: TGTGCCACCAGCCCCACCCCAGGGACAGAGATACGAGTTCCCTACACCGGGGAGCTGTTTTTT; CDR3aa: CATSPTPGTEIRVPYTGELFF
len: 13; j_gene: TRBJ2-5; v_gene: TRBV6-6; abundance: -; d_gene: -; CDR3nt: TGTGCCAGCACCCTCAGGGGAGGAAAGACCCAGTACTTC; CDR3aa: CASTLRGGKTQYF
len: 15; j_gene: TRBJ2-1; v_gene: TRBV27; abundance: many; d_gene: TRBD2; CDR3nt: TGTGCCAGCAGTAGCGATCCGGGGGGTAACAATGAGCAGTTCTTC; CDR3aa: CASSSDPGGNNEQFF
len: 19; j_gene: TRBJ2-6; v_gene: TRBV18; abundance: few; d_gene: -; CDR3nt: TGTGCCAGCTCACCACCTCGTACAGGGCAAGGGACTGGGGCCAACGTCCTGACTTTC; CDR3aa: CASSPPRTGQGTGANVLTF
len: 15; j_gene: TRBJ2-3; v_gene: TRBV5-1; abundance: many; d_gene: -; CDR3nt: TGCGCCAGCAGCCCGCAGGGTTGGAGCACAGATACGCAGTATTTT; CDR3aa: CASSPQGWSTDTQYF
len: 15; j_gene: TRBJ2-1; v_gene: TRBV6-4; abundance: many; d_gene: TRBD2; CDR3nt: TGTGCCAGCAGTGAAGATGTAGCGGGGTCGAGTGAGCAGTTCTTC; CDR3aa: CASSEDVAGSSEQFF
len: 14; j_gene: TRBJ2-7; v_gene: TRBV4-1; abundance: few; d_gene: TRBD1; CDR3nt: TGCGCCAGCAGCCGCCCGGGACAGACCTACGAGCAGTACTTC; CDR3aa: CASSRPGQTYEQYF
len: 14; j_gene: TRBJ2-2; v_gene: TRBV5-8; abundance: -; d_gene: -; CDR3nt: TGTGCCAGCAGCCCCCGAGTGGACACCGGGGAGCTGTTTTTT; CDR3aa: CASSPRVDTGELFF
len: 13; j_gene: TRBJ2-7; v_gene: TRBV20-1; abundance: many; d_gene: -; CDR3nt: TGCAGCGCTAGGGCAGGGGAACCCTACGAGCAGTACTTC; CDR3aa: CSARAGEPYEQYF
len: 16; j_gene: TRBJ1-5; v_gene: TRBV19; abundance: few; d_gene: -; CDR3nt: TGTGCCAGTAGTATAGGTCCGGAGTGGAGTAATCAGCCCCAGCATTTT; CDR3aa: CASSIGPEWSNQPQHF
len: 15; j_gene: TRBJ2-1; v_gene: TRBV7-2; abundance: few; d_gene: -; CDR3nt: TGTGCCAGCAGCTTCCGAGGGGGAGGATTCAATGAGCAGTTCTTC; CDR3aa: CASSFRGGGFNEQFF
len: 14; j_gene: TRBJ2-7; v_gene: TRBV3-1; abundance: many; d_gene: -; CDR3nt: TGTGCCAGCAGCCGGGCAGTGGTTCCCTACGAGCAGTACTTC; CDR3aa: CASSRAVVPYEQYF
len: 14; j_gene: TRBJ2-1; v_gene: TRBV10-3; abundance: many; d_gene: -; CDR3nt: TGTGCCATCAGTGAGTCCCTCCAGAGGCCTGAGCAGTTCTTC; CDR3aa: CAISESLQRPEQFF
len: 14; j_gene: TRBJ1-1; v_gene: TRBV7-2; abundance: -; d_gene: TRBD1; CDR3nt: TGTGCCAGCAGCTTAAGGGGGACAGGCACTGAAGCTTTCTTT; CDR3aa: CASSLRGTGTEAFF
len: 15; j_gene: TRBJ1-1; v_gene: TRBV5-1; abundance: many; d_gene: -; CDR3nt: TGCGCCAGCAGCCAACCCTCCGGGTCGAAAACTGAAGCTTTCTTT; CDR3aa: CASSQPSGSKTEAFF
len: 14; j_gene: TRBJ1-5; v_gene: TRBV28; abundance: many; d_gene: -; CDR3nt: TGTGCCAGCAGCGGGGGCGGTAGCAATCAGCCCCAGCATTTT; CDR3aa: CASSGGGSNQPQHF
len: 14; j_gene: TRBJ2-2; v_gene: TRBV20-1; abundance: many; d_gene: -; CDR3nt: TGCAGTGCTTCCGGGACGAACGGAGTCGGGGAGCTGTTTTTT; CDR3aa: CSASGTNGVGELFF
len: 21; j_gene: TRBJ2-2; v_gene: TRBV11-1; abundance: few; d_gene: -; CDR3nt: TGTGCCAGCAGCTTAACTCTTTTCGCGGTCGAGATTTTCGCGAACACCGGGGAGCTGTTTTTT; CDR3aa: CASSLTLFAVEIFANTGELFF
len: 17; j_gene: TRBJ2-3; v_gene: TRBV9; abundance: many; d_gene: -; CDR3nt: TGTGCCAGCAGCGAAAGTCAAGGGCTCTCTAGCACAGATACGCAGTATTTT; CDR3aa: CASSESQGLSSTDTQYF
len: 15; j_gene: TRBJ2-4; v_gene: TRBV4-2; abundance: many; d_gene: -; CDR3nt: TGTGCCAGCAGCCAACGCTCCCTCGCCAAAAACATTCAGTACTTC; CDR3aa: CASSQRSLAKNIQYF
len: 14; j_gene: TRBJ1-2; v_gene: TRBV10-3; abundance: -; d_gene: -; CDR3nt: TGTGCCATCAGTGAACTAATAAGTAGGAATGGCTACACCTTC; CDR3aa: CAISELISRNGYTF
len: 18; j_gene: TRBJ2-5; v_gene: TRBV4-2; abundance: -; d_gene: TRBD2; CDR3nt: TGTGCCAGCAGCCAAGAAGAATGGCTAGCGGGAGGACAAGAGACCCAGTACTTC; CDR3aa: CASSQEEWLAGGQETQYF
len: 18; j_gene: TRBJ2-2; v_gene: TRBV5-6; abundance: few; d_gene: TRBD2; CDR3nt: TGTGCCAGCAGCTTGACGCTAGCGGGGTTCGCGAACACCGGGGAGCTGTTTTTT; CDR3aa: CASSLTLAGFANTGELFF
len: 18; j_gene: TRBJ2-2; v_gene: TRBV29-1; abundance: many; d_gene: TRBD1; CDR3nt: TGCAGCGTTGATGTCGGAAACAGGGGTAGTTTTCGGGGCGGGGAGCTGTTTTTT; CDR3aa: CSVDVGNRGSFRGGELFF
len: 15; j_gene: TRBJ2-1; v_gene: TRBV9; abundance: many; d_gene: -; CDR3nt: TGTGCCAGCAGCGTATCCAGCCTCGGGGGTAATGAGCAGTTCTTC; CDR3aa: CASSVSSLGGNEQFF
len: 20; j_gene: TRBJ2-3; v_gene: TRBV25-1; abundance: few; d_gene: -; CDR3nt: TGTGCCAGCAGTGTCCCCTGGTATGGGGGCGGGGGTTTCGTTGGGGATACGCAGTATTTT; CDR3aa: CASSVPWYGGGGFVGDTQYF
len: 13; j_gene: TRBJ2-2; v_gene: TRBV24-1; abundance: -; d_gene: -; CDR3nt: TGTGCCACCAGGAACGGGATGACCGGGGAGCTGTTTTTT; CDR3aa: CATRNGMTGELFF
len: 17; j_gene: TRBJ2-1; v_gene: TRBV24-1; abundance: few; d_gene: -; CDR3nt: TGTGCCACCAGTACCAGAGATATGGTCTTATCCTACAATGAGCAGTTCTTC; CDR3aa: CATSTRDMVLSYNEQFF
len: 14; j_gene: TRBJ2-4; v_gene: TRBV7-3; abundance: few; d_gene: -; CDR3nt: TGTGCCAGCAGCTTAACGGGGGCAGGGGACATTCAGTACTTC; CDR3aa: CASSLTGAGDIQYF
len: 13; j_gene: TRBJ1-5; v_gene: TRBV7-2; abundance: few; d_gene: -; CDR3nt: TGTGCCAGCAGCTTAGACAATGATCAGCCCCAGCATTTT; CDR3aa: CASSLDNDQPQHF
len: 15; j_gene: TRBJ1-4; v_gene: TRBV7-9; abundance: -; d_gene: TRBD1; CDR3nt: TGTGCCAGCAGCCCAGACAGGGGGCGGAATGAAAAACTGTTTTTT; CDR3aa: CASSPDRGRNEKLFF
len: 14; j_gene: TRBJ2-3; v_gene: TRBV2; abundance: many; d_gene: -; CDR3nt: TGTGCCAGCAGTGAACTAGACGGAATAGATACGCAGTATTTT; CDR3aa: CASSELDGIDTQYF
len: 16; j_gene: TRBJ2-1; v_gene: TRBV12-2; abundance: -; d_gene: -; CDR3nt: TGTGCAAGTCGCTTCTCTAGCGGGGGGGACCACAATGAGCAGTTCTTC; CDR3aa: CASRFSSGGDHNEQFF
len: 15; j_gene: TRBJ2-4; v_gene: TRBV7-9; abundance: few; d_gene: -; CDR3nt: TGTGCCAGCAGCTTAGGGGTGGTAGCCAAAAACATTCAGTACTTC; CDR3aa: CASSLGVVAKNIQYF
len: 16; j_gene: TRBJ1-6; v_gene: TRBV4-3; abundance: many; d_gene: -; CDR3nt: TGCGCCAGCAGCCAAGGGAAGACAGGCGATAATTCACCCCTCCACTTT; CDR3aa: CASSQGKTGDNSPLHF
len: 13; j_gene: TRBJ1-2; v_gene: TRBV6-5; abundance: many; d_gene: -; CDR3nt: TGTGCCAGCAGTTACGGGGGCAACTATGGCTACACCTTC; CDR3aa: CASSYGGNYGYTF
len: 14; j_gene: TRBJ2-7; v_gene: TRBV7-2; abundance: many; d_gene: TRBD2; CDR3nt: TGTGCCAGCAGCTTAGCGAGTGCTCGGGGGGGGCAGTACTTC; CDR3aa: CASSLASARGGQYF
len: 12; j_gene: TRBJ2-2; v_gene: TRBV10-3; abundance: many; d_gene: -; CDR3nt: TGTGCCATCAGGGATCTTGCCGGGGAGCTGTTTTTT; CDR3aa: CAIRDLAGELFF
len: 16; j_gene: TRBJ1-2; v_gene: TRBV12-3/TRBV12-4; abundance: -; d_gene: -; CDR3nt: TGTGCCAGCAGTTTAGGGGCAGGGCGACTCAACTATGGCTACACCTTC; CDR3aa: CASSLGAGRLNYGYTF
len: 15; j_gene: TRBJ2-3; v_gene: TRBV11-2; abundance: many; d_gene: -; CDR3nt: TGTGCCAGCAGCTCCATCCGGGACAACACAGATACGCAGTATTTT; CDR3aa: CASSSIRDNTDTQYF
len: 12; j_gene: TRBJ1-2; v_gene: TRBV6-2/TRBV6-3; abundance: many; d_gene: -; CDR3nt: TGTGCCAGCAAGCAATCAGGGTATGGCTACACCTTC; CDR3aa: CASKQSGYGYTF
len: 14; j_gene: TRBJ2-6; v_gene: TRBV20-1; abundance: many; d_gene: -; CDR3nt: TGCAGTGCCCAAGGCGGCTCTGGGGCCAACGTCCTGACTTTC; CDR3aa: CSAQGGSGANVLTF
len: 13; j_gene: TRBJ2-5; v_gene: TRBV5-1; abundance: few; d_gene: TRBD1; CDR3nt: TGCGCCAGCAGCCAACAGGGGACGGAGACCCAGTACTTC; CDR3aa: CASSQQGTETQYF
len: 14; j_gene: TRBJ2-4; v_gene: TRBV20-1; abundance: many; d_gene: -; CDR3nt: TGCAGTGCTCCGGACAGCGTACACCGAAACATTCAGTACTTC; CDR3aa: CSAPDSVHRNIQYF
len: 16; j_gene: TRBJ2-1; v_gene: TRBV7-2; abundance: many; d_gene: TRBD2; CDR3nt: TGTGCCAGCAGCTTTCGGCGACTAGCGGGCTACAATGAGCAGTTCTTC; CDR3aa: CASSFRRLAGYNEQFF
len: 16; j_gene: TRBJ2-7; v_gene: TRBV7-8; abundance: few; d_gene: TRBD1; CDR3nt: TGTGCCAGCAGCATCGGACAGGGCCTATTATCCTACGAGCAGTACTTC; CDR3aa: CASSIGQGLLSYEQYF
len: 17; j_gene: TRBJ1-6; v_gene: TRBV20-1; abundance: few; d_gene: TRBD1; CDR3nt: TGCAGTGCTAGACACAGGGGCGCAAGCTCCTATAATTCACCCCTCCACTTT; CDR3aa: CSARHRGASSYNSPLHF